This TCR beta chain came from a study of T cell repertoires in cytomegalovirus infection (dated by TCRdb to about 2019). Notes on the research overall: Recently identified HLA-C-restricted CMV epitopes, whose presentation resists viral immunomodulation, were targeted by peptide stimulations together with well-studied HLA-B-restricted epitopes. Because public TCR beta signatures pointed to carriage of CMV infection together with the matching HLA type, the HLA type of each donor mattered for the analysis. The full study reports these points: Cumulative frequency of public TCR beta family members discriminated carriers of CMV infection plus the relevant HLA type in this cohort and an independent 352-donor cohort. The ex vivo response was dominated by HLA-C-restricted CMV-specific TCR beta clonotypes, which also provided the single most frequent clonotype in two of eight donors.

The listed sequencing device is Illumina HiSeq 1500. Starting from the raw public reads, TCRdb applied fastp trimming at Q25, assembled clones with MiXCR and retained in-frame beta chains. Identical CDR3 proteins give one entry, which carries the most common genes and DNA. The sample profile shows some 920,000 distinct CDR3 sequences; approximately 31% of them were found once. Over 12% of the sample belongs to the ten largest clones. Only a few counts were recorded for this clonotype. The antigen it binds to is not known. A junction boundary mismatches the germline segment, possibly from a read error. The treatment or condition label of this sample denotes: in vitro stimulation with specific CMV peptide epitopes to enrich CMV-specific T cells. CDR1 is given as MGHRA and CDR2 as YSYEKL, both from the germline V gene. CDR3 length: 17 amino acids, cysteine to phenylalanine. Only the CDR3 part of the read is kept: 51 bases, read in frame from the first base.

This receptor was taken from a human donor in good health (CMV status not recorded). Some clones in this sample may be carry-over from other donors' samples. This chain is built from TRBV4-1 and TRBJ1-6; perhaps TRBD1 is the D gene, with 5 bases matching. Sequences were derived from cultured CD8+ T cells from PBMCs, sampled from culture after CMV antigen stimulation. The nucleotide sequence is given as TGTGCCAGCAGCCAAGTGGAGGGACGATCCTATAATTCACCCCTCCACTTT. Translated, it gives CASSQVEGRSYNSPLHF.